Listed below are T cell receptor beta chains from one sample, sequenced in a study of blood T cells in healthy people across ages. TCRdb passed the 5' RACE reads through MiXCR, listing each CDR3 protein once. The repertoire holds 380,000 or so distinct CDR3 sequences, about 49% seen once, with approximately 51% in the top ten. Sequencing input: blood. These receptors were obtained from a man in his 60s in good health. Both conserved end residues are part of each CDR3. The D gene is left open where the match is weak. Expanded clones are given a class, and other clones once, few, many or no size at all.

size	V	D	J	length	CDR3	DNA
NA	TRBV7-6	NA	TRBJ2-7	13	CASSLESGYEQYF	TGTGCCAGCAGCTTAGAATCGGGGTACGAGCAGTACTTC
NA	TRBV20-1	TRBD2	TRBJ2-3	15	CSATPTSGRADTQYF	TGCAGTGCTACGCCCACTAGCGGGCGGGCAGATACGCAGTATTTT
few	TRBV11-2	NA	TRBJ1-2	13	CASSLGRGWGYTF	TGTGCCAGCAGCTTAGGACGGGGCTGGGGCTACACCTTC
NA	TRBV7-2	NA	TRBJ2-7	14	CASSLALSSYEQYF	TGTGCCAGCAGCTTAGCGCTTTCGAGCTACGAGCAGTACTTC
NA	TRBV25-1	TRBD2	TRBJ2-3	15	CASSPLAGGQNTQYF	TGTGCCAGCAGTCCCCTAGCGGGGGGGCAGAATACGCAGTATTTT
few	TRBV29-1	NA	TRBJ2-5	12	CSVGDGRRTQYF	TGCAGCGTCGGAGACGGACGGAGGACCCAGTACTTC
few	TRBV6-1	TRBD1	TRBJ1-2	14	CASTPGQENYGYTF	TGTGCCAGCACCCCGGGACAGGAGAACTATGGCTACACCTTC
few	TRBV7-2	NA	TRBJ2-6	16	CASSLAGRSGANVLTF	TGTGCCAGCAGCTTAGCGGGCCGCTCTGGGGCCAACGTCCTGACTTTC
NA	TRBV10-3	TRBD2	TRBJ2-7	17	CAASGGLGTPVSYEQYF	TGTGCCGCCTCGGGGGGTTTAGGGACTCCCGTGTCCTACGAGCAGTACTTC
many	TRBV9	NA	TRBJ2-1	15	CASSVDGGAYNEQFF	TGTGCCAGCAGCGTAGATGGAGGGGCCTACAATGAGCAGTTCTTC
NA	TRBV4-1	NA	TRBJ1-5	17	CASSQGNTAGGNQPQHF	TGCGCCAGCAGCCAAGGTAATACGGCTGGTGGCAATCAGCCCCAGCATTTT
NA	TRBV2	NA	TRBJ2-5	13	CASSGTVKETQYF	TGTGCCAGCAGTGGAACGGTGAAAGAGACCCAGTACTTC
NA	TRBV20-1	NA	TRBJ2-5	14	CSARDPGPTETQYF	TGCAGTGCTAGAGATCCCGGGCCCACGGAGACCCAGTACTTC
few	TRBV11-2	NA	TRBJ2-1	16	CASSFRSTGSWNEQFF	TGTGCCAGCAGCTTCCGCTCGACAGGCTCATGGAATGAGCAGTTCTTC
NA	TRBV2	NA	TRBJ2-5	14	CASSESPGVETQYF	TGTGCCAGCAGTGAAAGTCCGGGAGTAGAGACCCAGTACTTC
few	TRBV21-1	NA	TRBJ2-6	19	CASSKRGGRGHSGANVLTF	TGTGCCAGCAGCAAAAGAGGGGGCAGGGGGCACTCTGGGGCCAACGTCCTGACTTTC
NA	TRBV6-5	NA	TRBJ2-1	17	CASSYRAWRGPPSEQFF	TGTGCCAGCAGTTATCGTGCTTGGCGGGGGCCACCGAGTGAGCAGTTCTTC
few	TRBV29-1	NA	TRBJ2-1	14	CSVGPGPRGTEQFF	TGCAGCGTTGGCCCGGGACCTAGGGGAACTGAGCAGTTCTTC
few	TRBV2	NA	TRBJ1-1	14	CASRPLGGPTEAFF	TGTGCCAGCAGACCTCTCGGGGGGCCCACTGAAGCTTTCTTT
NA	TRBV6-1	TRBD1	TRBJ2-5	15	CASSQSIQGKETQYF	TGTGCCAGCAGCCAAAGCATACAGGGGAAAGAGACCCAGTACTTC